This T cell receptor beta chain emerged from a study of molecular identifiers for immune sequencing clone quantification. At the level of the study: In the replicates, RNA derived from about 21,000 or 97,000 naive CD8 cells was divided into five parts, and four were sequenced.

Study observations and caveats: Over 99% of effector molecules, yet under 1% of naive-cell molecules, were held by clones above 20 RNA copies. Sharing of a barcode by identical TCR molecules could cause highly expanded clone sizes to be underestimated.

Preparation of the bulk TCR libraries relied on previously described methods and listed TCR primers. One entry per CDR3 protein, called by TCRdb with MiXCR from the PCR reads. The table shows about 640,000 distinct CDR3 sequences, with less than 20% occurring only once. The V gene end was trimmed by 5 bases and the J gene end by 2 bases; junction bases not matched to a gene: 7. The CDR3 is 16 residues long. This clonotype was seen at least ten times. Antigen specificity is unknown. V is TRBV12-3 or TRBV12-4 and J is TRBJ2-3, with TRBD2 matching over 10 bases. The receptor's source is a human donor in good health. Some libraries in this study had Jurkat cell RNA spiked in. Sequencing was carried out using naive CD8+ T cells from blood, with Jurkat cell RNA spiked in. Noted subset: FACS-sorted CD8+CD4-CCR7+CD45RA+ naive T cells. The CDR3 loop is CASSLQLAGLTDTQYF. The DNA for the CDR3 is TGTGCCAGCAGTCTCCAACTAGCGGGGCTCACAGATACGCAGTATTTT.